This entry lists 10 T cell receptor beta chains sequenced from one sample in a study of shared T cell receptors in the human thymus. The protocol was immunoSEQ multiplex PCR, while the TCRdb copy is restricted to in-frame clones and leaves out a portion. Here the sample spans hundreds of thousands of clones, 70% to 90% being singletons. The sample also formed part of further work on human thymus T cells.

Material: thymocytes. These receptor sequences come from a boy younger than two with a congenital heart defect.

This clone appeared a single time. J is TRBJ2-2 and V is TRBV28; 10 positions agree with TRBD2. The CDR3 is 15 residues long. The germline CDR1 and CDR2 sequences are MDHEN and SYDVKM. Trimming removed 7 bases from V and 3 bases from J; junction bases left unmatched: 5. This CDR3 reads CASNRTSGDTGELFF. The CDR3 DNA reads as TGTGCCAGCAATCGGACTAGCGGAGACACCGGGGAGCTGTTTTTT.

V gene TRBV6-1 combines with J gene TRBJ2-3; 8 bases are shared with TRBD1. The germline V gene has CDR1 MNHNS and CDR2 SASEGT. This CDR3 is 12 amino acids long. Trimming took 7 bases from V and 14 from J; bases not matched to a gene: 11. In nucleotides, the CDR3 is TGTGCCAGCATCGGCCCAGGGGGCGAACTGTATTTT. This translates into CASIGPGGELYF.

This clone has only one observation. The V call is TRBV4-3, the J call TRBJ2-2; TRBD1 matches 7 bases. Germline V gives CDR1 LGHNA, CDR2 YSLEER. The CDR3 covers 20 residues. Germline trimming cut 1 base from V and 2 bases from J; bases unmatched to any gene: 16. CDR3 residues: CASSQGPNRGHPTNTGELFF. The CDR3 bases are TGCGCCAGCAGCCAAGGCCCGAACAGGGGCCACCCAACCAACACCGGGGAGCTGTTTTTT.

The chain couples TRBV5-1 to TRBJ1-2; TRBD1 matches 12 bases. The V and J ends lost 0 bases and 4 bases, in that order; junction bases with no gene match: 4. CDR1 is SGHRS, CDR2 YFSETQ, per germline. This CDR3 comprises 16 residues. The CDR3 sequence is CASSLAPGQGAYGYTF. The CDR3 region has the DNA TGCGCCAGCAGCTTGGCACCGGGACAGGGGGCCTATGGCTACACCTTC.

The chain employs TRBV18 and TRBJ2-7, with 7 nucleotides matching TRBD1. This CDR3 has 13 amino acids. The J segment lost 4 bases and the V segment lost 5 bases, leaving 5 bases of the junction unmatched. Per the germline V gene, CDR1 is KGHSH and CDR2 is LQKENI. The CDR3: CASSNNRGYEQYF. The CDR3 nucleotides read TGTGCCAGCTCAAATAACAGGGGATACGAGCAGTACTTC.

CDR3 nucleotide sequence: TGCGCCAGCAGCCAAGTCGATAGCGGGGGGCCAACCTACGAGCAGTACTTC. It translates to CASSQVDSGGPTYEQYF. The chain is built from TRBV4-1 and TRBJ2-7; TRBD2 matches 10 bases. The CDR3 runs 17 residues. Unmatched junction bases numbered 8, after V lost 1 base and J lost 2 bases. Per germline, CDR1 MGHRA and CDR2 YSYEKL.

The chain employs TRBV7-8 and TRBJ2-2, with 14 bases that match TRBD2. Germline CDR1 SGHVS, CDR2 FQNEAQ. The J segment lost 6 bases and the V segment lost 0 bases, leaving 6 bases of the junction unmatched. The CDR3 has 18 residues. The CDR3 sequence is CASSLAERLAGGAGELFF. Written as DNA, the CDR3 is TGTGCCAGCAGCTTAGCTGAGAGACTAGCGGGAGGGGCCGGGGAGCTGTTTTTT.

The chain is built from TRBV29-1 and TRBJ1-2; the match to TRBD1 covers 10 bases. The V gene's germline CDR1 is SQVTM and CDR2 ANQGSEA. CDR3 length equals 17 residues. Unmatched junction bases numbered 15, after V lost 5 bases and J lost 3 bases. The CDR3 protein is CSVTNSDRGTIYYGYTF. The CDR3 DNA is TGCAGCGTTACAAACTCGGACAGGGGGACTATATACTATGGCTACACCTTC.

The chain has TRBV9 and TRBJ2-5; 9 bases are a match to TRBD1. V was clipped by 0 bases and J by 4 bases; unmatched bases: 13. The CDR3 length is 18 residues. The germline V gene has CDR1 SGDLS and CDR2 YYNGEE. CDR3 coding DNA: TGTGCCAGCAGCGTAGGGCTGGGGGGACAGGGAATTTTAGAGACCCAGTACTTC. This encodes CASSVGLGGQGILETQYF.

The chain has TRBV7-9 and TRBJ2-3; 12 positions agree with TRBD1. V lost 8 bases to trimming and J lost 6 bases; unmatched junction nucleotides: 12. CDR3 size: 16 residues. The germline V gene has CDR1 SEHNR and CDR2 FQNEAQ (reference sequence). CDR3 protein: CASYFVGTGGRDTQYF. The CDR3 region has the DNA TGTGCCAGCTATTTTGTTGGGACAGGGGGCAGGGATACGCAGTATTTT.